This is a list of T cell receptor beta chains from one sample in a study of cytomegalovirus exposure and HLA in healthy donors. The data were produced by immunoSEQ multiplex PCR, yet TCRdb's version contains in-frame clones alone and is incomplete. The repertoire consists of some 190,000 clones, with 80% occurring once and the leading ten covering around 1.4%. What was sequenced was PBMCs. The receptor source for this set is a girl aged 10-17 years in good health and CMV-seropositive. CDR3s include the opening cysteine and the closing phenylalanine or tryptophan. Fields, in order: CDR3 DNA, CDR3 protein, clone size, V gene, D gene, J gene. D genes are given only for firm matches. Rows may omit the clone size; those that give it use once, few, many or a size class.

cdr3_nt: TGTGCCAGCAGTTTAAAGGGACAGGGGGCGTTAAGGGTCTATGGCTACACCTTC; cdr3_aa: CASSLKGQGALRVYGYTF; clone_size: few; v_call: TRBV27; d_call: TRBD1; j_call: TRBJ1-2
cdr3_nt: TGTGCCAGCAGTGCTCTAGAGAATTTGGGCAATGAGCAGTTCTTC; cdr3_aa: CASSALENLGNEQFF; clone_size: few; v_call: TRBV7-7; d_call: NA; j_call: TRBJ2-1
cdr3_nt: TGTGCCAGCAGTTACGGGCGCGAGCAGTACTTC; cdr3_aa: CASSYGREQYF; clone_size: NA; v_call: TRBV6-5; d_call: NA; j_call: TRBJ2-7
cdr3_nt: TGTGCCAGCAGCCCCATGGTGGAGACCGGGACAGGGGAGTTCTTC; cdr3_aa: CASSPMVETGTGEFF; clone_size: NA; v_call: TRBV7-6; d_call: TRBD1; j_call: TRBJ2-1
cdr3_nt: TGTGCCAGCAGTAGACTAGTGGATACGCAGTATTTT; cdr3_aa: CASSRLVDTQYF; clone_size: NA; v_call: TRBV6-6; d_call: NA; j_call: TRBJ2-3
cdr3_nt: TGTGCCACCAGCAGAGATGGGCCGGGGGTGACCCAGTACTTC; cdr3_aa: CATSRDGPGVTQYF; clone_size: NA; v_call: TRBV15; d_call: NA; j_call: TRBJ2-5
cdr3_nt: TGTGCCAGCAGTTACTCTGCGGGCTTCTCTTACAATGAGCAGTTCTTC; cdr3_aa: CASSYSAGFSYNEQFF; clone_size: NA; v_call: TRBV6-5; d_call: NA; j_call: TRBJ2-1
cdr3_nt: TGCGCCAGCAGCTTGTCGAGTGGTTCCTACAATGAGCAGTTCTTC; cdr3_aa: CASSLSSGSYNEQFF; clone_size: few; v_call: TRBV5-1; d_call: NA; j_call: TRBJ2-1
cdr3_nt: TGTGCCAGTAGTACCGCCGGGAGGTTTATCATGAACACTGAAGCTTTCTTT; cdr3_aa: CASSTAGRFIMNTEAFF; clone_size: NA; v_call: TRBV19; d_call: NA; j_call: TRBJ1-1
cdr3_nt: TGCGCCAGCAGCTGGACAGGGGTCACCGGGGAGCTGTTTTTT; cdr3_aa: CASSWTGVTGELFF; clone_size: NA; v_call: TRBV5-1; d_call: TRBD1; j_call: TRBJ2-2
cdr3_nt: TGCGCCAGCAGCCACACGGGGACAGGGAGGGATGGCTACACCTTC; cdr3_aa: CASSHTGTGRDGYTF; clone_size: NA; v_call: TRBV4-1; d_call: TRBD1; j_call: TRBJ1-2
cdr3_nt: TGTGCCAGTAGAGACAGCGCGAACACCGGGGAGCTGTTTTTT; cdr3_aa: CASRDSANTGELFF; clone_size: once; v_call: TRBV19; d_call: NA; j_call: TRBJ2-2
cdr3_nt: TGTGCCAGCACCCTCAGGGGGTTAAGCAATCAGCCCCAGCATTTT; cdr3_aa: CASTLRGLSNQPQHF; clone_size: NA; v_call: TRBV28; d_call: TRBD1; j_call: TRBJ1-5
cdr3_nt: TGTGCCAGCAGCTGGACGAGCTCAGGGGCTGAAGCTTTCTTT; cdr3_aa: CASSWTSSGAEAFF; clone_size: once; v_call: TRBV5-6; d_call: NA; j_call: TRBJ1-1
cdr3_nt: TGTGCCAGCTCGGCGACAGGGCTTAGCTTTTACGAGCAGTACTTC; cdr3_aa: CASSATGLSFYEQYF; clone_size: NA; v_call: TRBV18; d_call: TRBD1; j_call: TRBJ2-7
cdr3_nt: TGTGCCAGCAGCTGGACAGGGACCTACAATGAGCAGTTCTTC; cdr3_aa: CASSWTGTYNEQFF; clone_size: NA; v_call: TRBV5-6; d_call: TRBD1; j_call: TRBJ2-1
cdr3_nt: TGTGCCAGCAGCTATTGGGGGCTCGGGGACAATGAGCAGTTCTTC; cdr3_aa: CASSYWGLGDNEQFF; clone_size: once; v_call: TRBV7-6; d_call: NA; j_call: TRBJ2-1
cdr3_nt: TGTGCCAGCAGGTCGGATCAGGGGGTGAACACCGGGGAGCTGTTTTTT; cdr3_aa: CASRSDQGVNTGELFF; clone_size: NA; v_call: TRBV4-2; d_call: TRBD1; j_call: TRBJ2-2
cdr3_nt: TGTGCCAGCAGTATCGCAATACAGGGGCGGAATCAGCCCCAGCATTTT; cdr3_aa: CASSIAIQGRNQPQHF; clone_size: NA; v_call: TRBV28; d_call: TRBD1; j_call: TRBJ1-5
cdr3_nt: TGCGCCAGCAGTGAGTCGGGCATTTCCTACGAGCAGTACTTC; cdr3_aa: CASSESGISYEQYF; clone_size: NA; v_call: TRBV10-1; d_call: NA; j_call: TRBJ2-7
cdr3_nt: TGCAGCGTCCAGCGCGCCGGGGGGGCCAACGTCCTGACTTTC; cdr3_aa: CSVQRAGGANVLTF; clone_size: NA; v_call: TRBV29-1; d_call: NA; j_call: TRBJ2-6
cdr3_nt: TGTGCCAGCAGCTTAGGAGGCGGGGTAACAGATACGCAGTATTTT; cdr3_aa: CASSLGGGVTDTQYF; clone_size: NA; v_call: TRBV7-6; d_call: NA; j_call: TRBJ2-3
cdr3_nt: TGCAGCGTTGAAGATGGGGGACAGGGACCCTACGAGCAGTACTTC; cdr3_aa: CSVEDGGQGPYEQYF; clone_size: NA; v_call: TRBV29-1; d_call: TRBD1; j_call: TRBJ2-7
cdr3_nt: TGTGCCAGCAGTTCGACAGGGGGCCGACTCAATGAGCAGTTCTTC; cdr3_aa: CASSSTGGRLNEQFF; clone_size: few; v_call: TRBV6-6; d_call: TRBD1; j_call: TRBJ2-1
cdr3_nt: TGTGCCATCAGTGGGTGGAGCGCGAGCACCGGGGAGCTGTTTTTT; cdr3_aa: CAISGWSASTGELFF; clone_size: NA; v_call: TRBV10-3; d_call: NA; j_call: TRBJ2-2
cdr3_nt: TGCGCCAGCAGTGATCCCGGGACAGTTAATGTTGCGGGGTTAAATGAGCAGTTCTTC; cdr3_aa: CASSDPGTVNVAGLNEQFF; clone_size: NA; v_call: TRBV10-1; d_call: NA; j_call: TRBJ2-1
cdr3_nt: TGTGCCAGCTCAAGCAAGGCGGGCGGAAACACAGATACGCAGTATTTT; cdr3_aa: CASSSKAGGNTDTQYF; clone_size: NA; v_call: TRBV18; d_call: NA; j_call: TRBJ2-3
cdr3_nt: TGTGCCTGGAGCAAAGCGGGACCAGGATCCCAGTATTTT; cdr3_aa: CAWSKAGPGSQYF; clone_size: NA; v_call: TRBV30; d_call: TRBD2; j_call: TRBJ2-3
cdr3_nt: TGTGCCAGCAGCCAAGAATGGCTAGCGGGGACACAAGAGACCCAGTACTTC; cdr3_aa: CASSQEWLAGTQETQYF; clone_size: NA; v_call: TRBV4-2; d_call: TRBD2; j_call: TRBJ2-5
cdr3_nt: TGCGCCAGCAGCCTTAGGGGGGGGCGTGGAAACACCATATATTTT; cdr3_aa: CASSLRGGRGNTIYF; clone_size: NA; v_call: TRBV4-1; d_call: NA; j_call: TRBJ1-3
cdr3_nt: TGTGCCAGCAGGACAGGGAGGCCCGGGGAGCTGTTTTTT; cdr3_aa: CASRTGRPGELFF; clone_size: once; v_call: TRBV6-1; d_call: NA; j_call: TRBJ2-2
cdr3_nt: TGTGCCAGCAGCTTAGGACAGGGTAACTATGGCTACACCTTC; cdr3_aa: CASSLGQGNYGYTF; clone_size: once; v_call: TRBV7-2; d_call: TRBD1; j_call: TRBJ1-2
cdr3_nt: TGCGCCAGCAGCCTGGACAGAGAAGCTTTCTTT; cdr3_aa: CASSLDREAFF; clone_size: NA; v_call: TRBV4-1; d_call: NA; j_call: TRBJ1-1
cdr3_nt: TGTGCCAGCAGTTACTCATCAGGGCACTCTGGAAACACCATATATTTT; cdr3_aa: CASSYSSGHSGNTIYF; clone_size: NA; v_call: TRBV6-5; d_call: NA; j_call: TRBJ1-3
cdr3_nt: TGTGCCAGCAGCTTAGTCTTACAGGGTCCCTCTTTCTACGAGCAGTACTTC; cdr3_aa: CASSLVLQGPSFYEQYF; clone_size: NA; v_call: TRBV11-2; d_call: NA; j_call: TRBJ2-7
cdr3_nt: TGTGCCAGCAGTGACTCGGAAGGGGTTGGTGGCTACACCTTC; cdr3_aa: CASSDSEGVGGYTF; clone_size: NA; v_call: TRBV6-4; d_call: NA; j_call: TRBJ1-2
cdr3_nt: TGTGCCAGCAGTTTAAGACTAGCGGCATTCAATGAGCAGTTCTTC; cdr3_aa: CASSLRLAAFNEQFF; clone_size: NA; v_call: TRBV27; d_call: TRBD2; j_call: TRBJ2-1
cdr3_nt: TGCGCCAGCAGCCATCACTCGGCCAAACAGGGGGAAGCTAACTATGGCTACACCTTC; cdr3_aa: CASSHHSAKQGEANYGYTF; clone_size: NA; v_call: TRBV4-1; d_call: TRBD1; j_call: TRBJ1-2
cdr3_nt: TGTGCCAGCAGCTTAGGGCCCGGCGGGGTAGGGAGCGATGAGCAGTTCTTC; cdr3_aa: CASSLGPGGVGSDEQFF; clone_size: NA; v_call: TRBV11-2; d_call: NA; j_call: TRBJ2-1
cdr3_nt: TGTGCCAGCAGCCGGGGCGGGAGGATCTACAATGAGCAGTTCTTC; cdr3_aa: CASSRGGRIYNEQFF; clone_size: few; v_call: TRBV13; d_call: TRBD2; j_call: TRBJ2-1